One sample yielded the 25 T cell receptor beta chains listed below, sequenced in a study of beta chain features in type 1 diabetes. The isolated RNA, all of it, was reverse transcribed, so expressed TCRB transcripts were what got sequenced. Profiling relied on immunoSEQ multiplex PCR, and the TCRdb table lists in-frame clones only, not all of them. This table holds about 150,000 clones, about a tenth found once. Sequencing used central memory CD4+ T cells from blood. These receptors were collected from a man younger than 35 in good health.

This clone was seen at least ten times. The V and J genes are TRBV30 and TRBJ2-7; 7 bases are a match to TRBD1. The CDR3 has 12 amino acids. The germline CDR1 and CDR2 sequences are GTSNPN and SVGIG (reference sequence). The CDR3 DNA follows: TGTGCAACCGGGACAGCCTCCTACGAGCAGTACTTC. Its translation: CATGTASYEQYF.

The chain joins TRBV7-2 to TRBJ2-1, with 9 bases that match TRBD2. Germline trimming cut 2 bases from V and 3 bases from J; bases unmatched to any gene: 8. This CDR3 spans 17 amino acids. The germline gives CDR1 SGHTA, CDR2 FQGNSA. CDR3 sequence: CASSLRGGGAVYNEQFF. The CDR3 region has the DNA TGTGCCAGCAGCTTAAGGGGCGGGGGGGCGGTCTACAATGAGCAGTTCTTC.

The chain uses TRBV4-3 and TRBJ2-5; tentative D call: TRBD1 (7 bases). The CDR3 is made up of 15 amino acids. Trimming pared 5 bases from V and 1 base from J, leaving 14 bases between. Per germline, CDR1 LGHNA and CDR2 YSLEER. The CDR3 DNA sequence: TGCGCCAGCAGCGGGGGGACAGCCCTCCAAGAGACCCAGTACTTC. This codes for CASSGGTALQETQYF.

The DNA of the CDR3 is TGTGCCAGCAGCTCAGCCGTTCAAGAGACCCAGTACTTC. Its translation is CASSSAVQETQYF. The chain employs TRBV7-8 and TRBJ2-5; D not resolved. Germline V lookup: CDR1 SGHVS, CDR2 FQNEAQ. Trimming removed 4 bases at V and 2 bases at J, with 8 bases between. The CDR3 runs 13 residues.

This clone was counted a few times. This chain connects TRBV7-2 to TRBJ2-5; the D is unclear. V lost 1 base to trimming and J lost 5 bases, with 8 bases between them. This CDR3 region has 13 residues. Germline CDR1 SGHTA, CDR2 FQGNSA. The CDR3 loop reads CASSLGMAETQYF. In DNA, the CDR3 is TGTGCCAGCAGCTTAGGTATGGCCGAGACCCAGTACTTC.

This clone came up a few times. CDR3: CASSFGMTDQPQHF. The CDR3 DNA reads TGTGCCAGCAGCTTCGGGATGACTGATCAGCCCCAGCATTTT. The chain links TRBV5-6 to TRBJ1-5, with D hard to call. Germline CDR1 SGHDT, CDR2 YYEEEE. This CDR3 has 14 amino acids. Trimming cost V 2 bases and J 5 bases, with 11 bases left between them. The complete variable domain, with remaining parts taken from reference TRBV5-6 and TRBJ1-5, reads DAGVTQSPTHLIKTRGQQVTLRCSPKSGHDTVSWYQQALGQGPQFIFQYYEEEERQRGNFPDRFSGHQFPNYSSELNVNALLLGDSALYLCASSFGMTDQPQHFGDGTRLSIL.

The CDR3 sequence is CASSMTGDYGYTF. For the CDR3, the DNA is TGTGCCAGCAGCATGACAGGCGACTATGGCTACACCTTC. The chain combines TRBV5-6 with TRBJ1-2; perhaps TRBD1 as D (6 bases). The CDR3 has 13 residues. V was shortened by 4 bases and J by 3 bases, with 10 bases between the two germline ends. Germline CDR1 reads SGHDT; CDR2 reads YYEEEE.

The chain employs TRBV18 and TRBJ2-2; no definite D call. The CDR3 has 14 residues. Germline values: CDR1 KGHSH, CDR2 LQKENI. The V end was cut by 3 bases, the J end by 3 bases, with 8 bases between. Here the CDR3 DNA reads TGTGCCAGCTCACCGCGTATCGACACCGGGGAGCTGTTTTTT. Residues: CASSPRIDTGELFF.

This clone has a handful of counts. The rearrangement links TRBV10-1 to TRBJ2-1; 9 bases are a match to TRBD2. Germline CDR1 reads WNHNN; CDR2 reads SYGVQD (reference sequence). The junction had 7 bases not matched to a gene; V was cut back by 7 bases and J by 9 bases. The CDR3 loop spans 13 amino acids. The DNA of the CDR3 is TGCGCCAGCAAACCTAGCGGGGCCCCTGAGCAGTTCTTC. Translating it yields CASKPSGAPEQFF.

This clone was recorded many times. This sequence joins TRBV30 and TRBJ1-2, with D unresolved. Germline V gene lookup returns CDR1 GTSNPN and CDR2 SVGIG (reference sequence). Deletions cut 2 bases from V and 5 bases from J, with 9 bases between. CDR3 size: 12 residues. The CDR3 sequence: CAWSTASYGYTF. The CDR3 nucleotides are TGTGCCTGGAGTACAGCCTCTTATGGCTACACCTTC.

V gene TRBV11-3 combines with J gene TRBJ2-3, with D unclear. CDR3 length: 12 amino acids. Trimming took 5 bases from V and 3 from J, leaving 6 bases between them. CDR1 is SGHNT and CDR2 is YENEEA in the germline V gene. Here the CDR3 reads CASSAQTDTQYF. The CDR3 nucleotides read TGTGCCAGCAGCGCCCAGACAGATACGCAGTATTTT.

This chain uses TRBV6-5 with TRBJ2-7, with D unresolved. The CDR3 extends over 12 amino acids. Germline V CDR1 and CDR2: MNHEY, SVGAGI. V lost 5 bases and J lost 7, with 12 bases in between. This CDR3 reads CASSPYVGEQYF. The CDR3 DNA reads as TGTGCCAGCAGTCCCTATGTCGGGGAGCAGTACTTC.

This clone showed up just a few times. This rearrangement joins TRBV29-1 to TRBJ1-6, with 7 bases lining up with TRBD1. The V gene's germline CDR1 is SQVTM and CDR2 ANQGSEA. The CDR3 contains 13 residues. V lost 5 bases to trimming and J lost 8 bases; unmatched junction nucleotides: 6. DNA of the CDR3: TGCAGCGTTCGTACCACAGGGGATTCACCCCTCCACTTT. Translated, it gives CSVRTTGDSPLHF.

Comment on this clone: The same CDR3 can be traced to other DNA sequences in this sample. V usage is TRBV6-5 and J usage is TRBJ1-4, with TRBD1 matching over 12 bases. This CDR3 has 15 amino acids. Looked up from germline, CDR1 is MNHEY and CDR2 is SVGAGI. V lost 5 bases and J lost 8; bases outside the gene matches: 6. The CDR3 region has the DNA TGTGCCAGCAGTACACCGGGACAGGGGGCGGAAAAACTGTTTTTT. This codes for CASSTPGQGAEKLFF.

This clone came up many times. V is TRBV9 and J is TRBJ2-7; 9 bases match TRBD1. CDR3 length: 15 amino acids. V was pared by 0 bases and J by 5 bases, with 6 bases of the junction left unmatched. Germline values: CDR1 SGDLS, CDR2 YYNGEE. CDR3 coding DNA: TGTGCCAGCAGCGTAGGAGGGACAGGGAGGGACGAGCAGTACTTC. Amino acids: CASSVGGTGRDEQYF.

This clone was picked up a small number of times. The genes are TRBV7-9 and TRBJ2-2, with D possibly matching TRBD2 (6 bases). Per the germline V gene, CDR1 is SEHNR and CDR2 is FQNEAQ (reference sequence). This CDR3 region has 15 residues. Trimming removed 5 bases from V and 1 base from J, with 11 bases in between. The CDR3 reads CASSRGLENTGELFF. The CDR3 DNA is TGTGCCAGCAGCCGGGGACTGGAGAACACCGGGGAGCTGTTTTTT.

The rearrangement links TRBV11-3 to TRBJ2-1, with TRBD2 matching over 9 bases. The CDR3 consists of 16 residues. Losses at the gene ends were 1 base for V and 5 bases for J; bases not matched to a gene: 6. Germline lookup yields CDR1 SGHNT and CDR2 YENEEA. DNA of the CDR3: TGTGCCAGCAGCTTAGGATTGGCGGGGGGGAACAATGAGCAGTTCTTC. Amino acid sequence: CASSLGLAGGNNEQFF.

This clone showed up many times. This sequence joins TRBV5-1 and TRBJ2-5; TRBD1 aligns across 8 bases. CDR3 length equals 16 residues. Looked up from germline, CDR1 is SGHRS and CDR2 is YFSETQ. V dropped 0 bases and J dropped 4; count of bases not matched to a gene: 8. The CDR3 coding sequence is TGCGCCAGCAGCTTGGAAGGACAGGGAAAGGCAGAGACCCAGTACTTC. This sequence encodes CASSLEGQGKAETQYF.

The chain links TRBV5-4 to TRBJ2-4, with TRBD1 identical over 8 bases. CDR1 SGHNT and CDR2 YYREEE come from the germline V gene (reference sequence). This CDR3 contains 20 residues. Trimming took 2 bases from V and 3 from J; bases not matched to a gene: 19. The CDR3 is CASSFIRSGQGDWSKNIQYF. The DNA of the CDR3 is TGTGCCAGCAGCTTCATTAGGTCCGGACAGGGAGATTGGAGCAAAAACATTCAGTACTTC. Full variable domain (rest looked up from reference TRBV5-4 and TRBJ2-4): ETGVTQSPTHLIKTRGQQVTLRCSSQSGHNTVSWYQQALGQGPQFIFQYYREEENGRGNFPPRFSGLQFPNYSSELNVNALELDDSALYLCASSFIRSGQGDWSKNIQYFGAGTRLSVL.

This clone was seen a handful of times. The gene calls are TRBV7-8 and TRBJ1-5; TRBD1 might be the D (5 bases). This CDR3 has 14 residues. The V gene's germline CDR1 is SGHVS and CDR2 FQNEAQ. The V gene lost 2 bases and the J gene lost 6 bases, with 11 bases spanning the gap. For the CDR3, the DNA is TGTGCCAGCAGCTTACAGGGTGTGAGTCAGCCCCAGCATTTT. This codes for CASSLQGVSQPQHF.

The gene calls are TRBV29-1 and TRBJ1-1; 7 bases agree with TRBD1. V dropped 5 bases and J dropped 3; count of bases not matched to a gene: 0. The CDR3 totals 11 residues. CDR1 is SQVTM, CDR2 ANQGSEA, per germline. CDR3 protein: CSVTGDTEAFF. DNA for the CDR3: TGCAGCGTTACAGGGGACACTGAAGCTTTCTTT.

V is TRBV27 and J is TRBJ2-2; TRBD1 matches at 8 bases. The trim removed 6 bases at V and 6 bases at J, leaving 9 bases unmatched. Germline values: CDR1 MNHEY, CDR2 SMNVEV (reference sequence). The CDR3 has 15 amino acids. The CDR3 DNA follows: TGTGCCAGCAGCTACCGGACAGGGCCAGCCGGGGAGCTGTTTTTT. Translating gives CASSYRTGPAGELFF.

This clone was counted a few times. V is TRBV5-1 and J is TRBJ2-1, with TRBD2 matching over 10 bases. This CDR3 spans 17 amino acids. CDR1 SGHRS and CDR2 YFSETQ come from the germline V gene. The V gene end was trimmed by 3 bases and the J gene end by 7 bases; junction bases not matched to a gene: 13. CDR3 in amino acids: CASSSPTSGAYPNEQFF. CDR3 bases: TGCGCCAGCAGCTCTCCCACTAGCGGGGCCTACCCGAATGAGCAGTTCTTC.

This clone was seen a handful of times. This sequence joins TRBV5-1 and TRBJ2-2; D perhaps matches TRBD2 (6 bases). Germline V gene lookup returns CDR1 SGHRS and CDR2 YFSETQ. The CDR3 is made up of 17 amino acids. V dropped 2 bases and J dropped 0 bases, with 14 bases sitting between them. This chain's CDR3 is CASSFRGEVANTGELFF. CDR3 bases: TGCGCCAGCAGCTTCAGAGGGGAGGTCGCGAACACCGGGGAGCTGTTTTTT.

In its sample, this clone was seen a few times. V and J are TRBV6-5 and TRBJ2-1; no reliable D call. Trimming removed 2 bases from V and 7 bases from J, with 6 bases in between. CDR3 size: 12 residues. Germline values: CDR1 MNHEY, CDR2 SVGAGI. CDR3 amino acids: CASSYPHNEQFF. CDR3 in DNA: TGTGCCAGCAGTTACCCACATAATGAGCAGTTCTTC.